Listed below are T cell receptor beta chains from one sample, sequenced in a study of blood T cell repertoires in COVID-19. Sequenced by immunoSEQ multiplex PCR; TCRdb stores in-frame clones only, minus some. Among approximately 92,000 clones, about four fifths were seen once, and the ten largest hold roughly 2%. The specimen sequenced was peripheral blood. Receptors originate from a man between 65 and 85 years old with active or convalescent COVID-19. Each CDR3 is given with its conserved first and last residue. Each record gives: D gene, J gene, clone size, V gene, CDR3 DNA, CDR3 protein. The D gene is left open where the match is weak. Part of the rows lack a size; the others show once, few, many or a class for expanded clones.

d_gene: TRBD1; j_gene: TRBJ2-7; abundance: NA; v_gene: TRBV7-9; CDR3nt: TGTGCCAGCAGCTCTGACAGGGGTTCAGGCGAGCAGTACTTC; CDR3aa: CASSSDRGSGEQYF
d_gene: NA; j_gene: TRBJ1-1; abundance: NA; v_gene: TRBV18; CDR3nt: TGTGCCAGCTCACCGCAGGGCACCCGGGCTGAAGCTTTCTTT; CDR3aa: CASSPQGTRAEAFF
d_gene: NA; j_gene: TRBJ2-7; abundance: NA; v_gene: TRBV7-9; CDR3nt: TGTGCCAGCAGCTTAGCGGGGGCAGTTCTCGCCTACGAGCAGTACTTC; CDR3aa: CASSLAGAVLAYEQYF
d_gene: NA; j_gene: TRBJ1-1; abundance: NA; v_gene: TRBV10-3; CDR3nt: TGTGCCGGTAGGAGACGGGTGAACACTGAAGCTTTCTTT; CDR3aa: CAGRRRVNTEAFF
d_gene: NA; j_gene: TRBJ1-3; abundance: NA; v_gene: TRBV25-1; CDR3nt: TGTGCCAGCAGTGAAATCAGTTTACGCTCTGGAAACACCATATATTTT; CDR3aa: CASSEISLRSGNTIYF
d_gene: TRBD1; j_gene: TRBJ1-5; abundance: NA; v_gene: TRBV28; CDR3nt: TGTGCCAGCAGTTCCCCGGCTTTAACAGGGGGCAATCAGCCCCAGCATTTT; CDR3aa: CASSSPALTGGNQPQHF
d_gene: NA; j_gene: TRBJ2-1; abundance: NA; v_gene: TRBV12-2; CDR3nt: TGTGCAAGTCGCTTGGGAACGGCGGGACAGGGGGGTTATAATGAGCAGTTCTTC; CDR3aa: CASRLGTAGQGGYNEQFF
d_gene: TRBD1; j_gene: TRBJ1-2; abundance: NA; v_gene: TRBV5-1; CDR3nt: TGCGCCAGCAGCTCCGGGACAGGGGTAAACTATGGCTACACCTTC; CDR3aa: CASSSGTGVNYGYTF
d_gene: NA; j_gene: TRBJ1-5; abundance: NA; v_gene: TRBV18; CDR3nt: TGTGCCAGCTCACCTGGAGGGGTTGCCAATCAGCCCCAGCATTTT; CDR3aa: CASSPGGVANQPQHF
d_gene: TRBD2; j_gene: TRBJ2-1; abundance: NA; v_gene: TRBV7-2; CDR3nt: TGTGCCAGCAGCTCAGGGACTAGCGGGGGCAATGAGCAGTTCTTC; CDR3aa: CASSSGTSGGNEQFF
d_gene: TRBD1; j_gene: TRBJ1-2; abundance: NA; v_gene: TRBV2; CDR3nt: TGTGCCAGCACCCTAGGGACAGCCACCGACTATGGCTACACCTTC; CDR3aa: CASTLGTATDYGYTF
d_gene: TRBD2; j_gene: TRBJ2-2; abundance: once; v_gene: TRBV30; CDR3nt: TGTGCCGGCAGTAGCGGGGGGGCCCCCGGGGAGCTGTTTTTT; CDR3aa: CAGSSGGAPGELFF
d_gene: NA; j_gene: TRBJ2-3; abundance: once; v_gene: TRBV15; CDR3nt: TGTGCCACCAATCGAGACTCTTTCCCAGATACGCAGTATTTT; CDR3aa: CATNRDSFPDTQYF
d_gene: TRBD1; j_gene: TRBJ1-1; abundance: NA; v_gene: TRBV11-2; CDR3nt: TGTGCCAGCAGCCGATTCTCCGGGACAGGGGAAAACGTTGAAGCTTTCTTT; CDR3aa: CASSRFSGTGENVEAFF
d_gene: NA; j_gene: TRBJ1-1; abundance: NA; v_gene: TRBV7-9; CDR3nt: TGTGCCAGCAGCTTATACACGTACACTGAAGCTTTCTTT; CDR3aa: CASSLYTYTEAFF
d_gene: NA; j_gene: TRBJ1-5; abundance: NA; v_gene: TRBV28; CDR3nt: TGTGCCAGCAGGGCCTTTCGGGGGGTAGACAATCAGCCCCAGCATTTT; CDR3aa: CASRAFRGVDNQPQHF
d_gene: TRBD1; j_gene: TRBJ1-4; abundance: NA; v_gene: TRBV5-1; CDR3nt: TGCGCCAGCCGCGCTGTGACAGGGAGTGAAAAACTGTTTTTT; CDR3aa: CASRAVTGSEKLFF
d_gene: NA; j_gene: TRBJ1-2; abundance: few; v_gene: TRBV19; CDR3nt: TGTGCCAGTAGTATTTGGGACACCCTTAACTATGGCTACACCTTC; CDR3aa: CASSIWDTLNYGYTF
d_gene: NA; j_gene: TRBJ1-2; abundance: NA; v_gene: TRBV28; CDR3nt: TGTGCCAGCAGTTTGGGGACAACCGGCTATGGCTACACCTTC; CDR3aa: CASSLGTTGYGYTF
d_gene: TRBD2; j_gene: TRBJ2-3; abundance: NA; v_gene: TRBV3-1/TRBV3-2; CDR3nt: TGTGCCAGCAGCCGCCGACTAGCGGGGTCCATAGATACGCAGTATTTT; CDR3aa: CASSRRLAGSIDTQYF
d_gene: NA; j_gene: TRBJ2-3; abundance: NA; v_gene: TRBV5-1; CDR3nt: TGCGCCAGCAGCTTGGACAGGGTCCCGAATACGCAGTATTTT; CDR3aa: CASSLDRVPNTQYF
d_gene: TRBD2; j_gene: TRBJ2-1; abundance: once; v_gene: TRBV6-5; CDR3nt: TGTGCCAGCAGTTACACGACTAGCGGGGGGGCCTATGAGCAGTTCTTC; CDR3aa: CASSYTTSGGAYEQFF
d_gene: NA; j_gene: TRBJ1-3; abundance: NA; v_gene: TRBV2; CDR3nt: TGTGCCAGCAGTGAACGAGGTACCAGCTCTGGAAACACCATATATTTT; CDR3aa: CASSERGTSSGNTIYF
d_gene: NA; j_gene: TRBJ1-5; abundance: once; v_gene: TRBV28; CDR3nt: TGTGCCAGCAGTTTGGGGGGGATGCGCAATCAGCCCCAGCATTTT; CDR3aa: CASSLGGMRNQPQHF
d_gene: NA; j_gene: TRBJ1-1; abundance: NA; v_gene: TRBV5-1; CDR3nt: TGCGCCAGCACCTGGGAAGGGGGAGAGGGCACTGAAGCTTTCTTT; CDR3aa: CASTWEGGEGTEAFF
d_gene: TRBD1; j_gene: TRBJ2-1; abundance: NA; v_gene: TRBV5-4; CDR3nt: TGTGCCAGCAGCTTGGACAGGGGCTATGAGCAGTTCTTC; CDR3aa: CASSLDRGYEQFF
d_gene: TRBD1; j_gene: TRBJ1-1; abundance: NA; v_gene: TRBV6-5; CDR3nt: TGTGCCAGCAGGCGGACAGGGATGAACACTGAAGCTTTCTTT; CDR3aa: CASRRTGMNTEAFF
d_gene: TRBD1; j_gene: TRBJ1-2; abundance: few; v_gene: TRBV18; CDR3nt: TGTGCCAGCTCACCAAGTTCAGGGGGCGAAGGCTACACCTTC; CDR3aa: CASSPSSGGEGYTF
d_gene: NA; j_gene: TRBJ2-7; abundance: NA; v_gene: TRBV30; CDR3nt: TGTGCCTGGAGTGTAGGGGGGGCGCTTGCCGAGCAGTACTTC; CDR3aa: CAWSVGGALAEQYF
d_gene: NA; j_gene: TRBJ2-3; abundance: NA; v_gene: TRBV30; CDR3nt: TGTGCCTGGAGTGTTGCCAGTACGCAGTATTTT; CDR3aa: CAWSVASTQYF
d_gene: TRBD1; j_gene: TRBJ1-1; abundance: NA; v_gene: TRBV7-2; CDR3nt: TGTGCCAGCAAAAACAGGGGGAACACTGAAGCTTTCTTT; CDR3aa: CASKNRGNTEAFF
d_gene: TRBD2; j_gene: TRBJ2-7; abundance: few; v_gene: TRBV2; CDR3nt: TGTGCCAGCAGGACCCCTCTAGCGGGGGGCGGAAGCTCCTACGAGCAGTACTTC; CDR3aa: CASRTPLAGGGSSYEQYF
d_gene: NA; j_gene: TRBJ2-7; abundance: NA; v_gene: TRBV6-5; CDR3nt: TGTGCCAGCAGCTTCGGGACAATCACCTCCTACGAGCAGTACTTC; CDR3aa: CASSFGTITSYEQYF
d_gene: TRBD1; j_gene: TRBJ1-2; abundance: once; v_gene: TRBV6-5; CDR3nt: TGTGCCAGCAGACCGAACAGGGGGAGCTATGGCTACACCTTC; CDR3aa: CASRPNRGSYGYTF
d_gene: TRBD1; j_gene: TRBJ2-1; abundance: NA; v_gene: TRBV28; CDR3nt: TGTGCCAGCAGTTCCTTTGACAGGGGAGGCAATGAGCAGTTCTTC; CDR3aa: CASSSFDRGGNEQFF
d_gene: NA; j_gene: TRBJ2-6; abundance: NA; v_gene: TRBV7-6; CDR3nt: TGTGCCAGTACGGAGGGCTATGGTAGAGCGGGGGCCAACGTCCTGACTTTC; CDR3aa: CASTEGYGRAGANVLTF
d_gene: NA; j_gene: TRBJ1-5; abundance: few; v_gene: TRBV3-1/TRBV3-2; CDR3nt: TGTGGACCGTGGGGGGGCAATCAGCCCCAGCATTTT; CDR3aa: CGPWGGNQPQHF
d_gene: NA; j_gene: TRBJ1-4; abundance: NA; v_gene: TRBV9; CDR3nt: TGTGCCAGCAGCCCAACAAACAGCTGGAATGAAAAACTGTTTTTT; CDR3aa: CASSPTNSWNEKLFF
d_gene: TRBD1; j_gene: TRBJ1-1; abundance: NA; v_gene: TRBV5-1; CDR3nt: TGCGCCAGCAGCTTTATGGGACAGGGGGCGACTGAAGCTTTCTTT; CDR3aa: CASSFMGQGATEAFF
d_gene: NA; j_gene: TRBJ1-1; abundance: few; v_gene: TRBV15; CDR3nt: TGTGCCACCAGCCATGGGCCGTACACTGAAGCTTTCTTT; CDR3aa: CATSHGPYTEAFF
d_gene: TRBD1; j_gene: TRBJ2-7; abundance: NA; v_gene: TRBV2; CDR3nt: TGTGCCAGCACCCAAGGTAGGGACAGGGGATCCTACGAGCAGTACTTC; CDR3aa: CASTQGRDRGSYEQYF
d_gene: NA; j_gene: TRBJ1-1; abundance: few; v_gene: TRBV6-2/TRBV6-3; CDR3nt: TGTGCCAGCAGTTTTGGTACAGCGGGAGAAGCTTTCTTT; CDR3aa: CASSFGTAGEAFF
d_gene: NA; j_gene: TRBJ1-2; abundance: NA; v_gene: TRBV28; CDR3nt: TGTGCCAGCAGTTTATGGGGGGGGCAGGGCGGCTACACCTTC; CDR3aa: CASSLWGGQGGYTF